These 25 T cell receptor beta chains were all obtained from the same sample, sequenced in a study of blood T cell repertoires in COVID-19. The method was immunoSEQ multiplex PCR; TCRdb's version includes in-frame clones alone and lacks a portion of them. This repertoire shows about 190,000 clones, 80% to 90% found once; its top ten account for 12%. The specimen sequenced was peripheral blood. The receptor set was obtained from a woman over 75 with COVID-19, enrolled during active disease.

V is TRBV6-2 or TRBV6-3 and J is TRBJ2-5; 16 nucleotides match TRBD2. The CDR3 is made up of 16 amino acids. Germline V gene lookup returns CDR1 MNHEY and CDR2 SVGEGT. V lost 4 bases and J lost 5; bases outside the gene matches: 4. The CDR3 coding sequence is TGTGCCAGCAGTTCCCTGGGACTAGCGGGAGGGGAGACCCAGTACTTC. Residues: CASSSLGLAGGETQYF.

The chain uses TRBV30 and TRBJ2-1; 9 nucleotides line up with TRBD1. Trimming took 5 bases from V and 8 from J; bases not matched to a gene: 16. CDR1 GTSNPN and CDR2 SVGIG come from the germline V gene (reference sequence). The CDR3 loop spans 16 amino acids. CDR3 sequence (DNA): TGTGCCTGGTGGACCCTTACAGGGGGCGCGTCCGATGAGCAGTTCTTC. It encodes CAWWTLTGGASDEQFF.

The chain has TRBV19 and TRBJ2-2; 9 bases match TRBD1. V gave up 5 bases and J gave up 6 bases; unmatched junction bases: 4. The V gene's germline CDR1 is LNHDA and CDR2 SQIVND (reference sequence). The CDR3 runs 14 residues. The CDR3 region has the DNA TGTGCCAGTAGTTGGACAGGGGTTTCCGGGGAGCTGTTTTTT. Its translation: CASSWTGVSGELFF.

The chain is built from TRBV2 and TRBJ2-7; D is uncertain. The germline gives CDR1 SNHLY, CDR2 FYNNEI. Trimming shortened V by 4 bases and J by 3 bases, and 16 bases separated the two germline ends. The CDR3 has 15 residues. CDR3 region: CASSALRQAYYEQYF. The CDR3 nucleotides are TGTGCCAGCAGTGCCCTCCGGCAGGCCTACTACGAGCAGTACTTC.

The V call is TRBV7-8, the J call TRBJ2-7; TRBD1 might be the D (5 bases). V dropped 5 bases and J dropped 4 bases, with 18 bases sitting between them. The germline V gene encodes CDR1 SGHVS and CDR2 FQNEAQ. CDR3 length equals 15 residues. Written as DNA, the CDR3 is TGTGCCAGCAGCCCGCCAGGGTCGGGTTGGTACGAGCAGTACTTC. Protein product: CASSPPGSGWYEQYF.

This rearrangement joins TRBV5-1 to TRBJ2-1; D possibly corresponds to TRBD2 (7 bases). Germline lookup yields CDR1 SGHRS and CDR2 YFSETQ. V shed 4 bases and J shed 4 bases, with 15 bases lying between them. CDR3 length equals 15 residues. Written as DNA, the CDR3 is TGCGCCAGCAGCGGTACGGGGGGCCCATACAATGAGCAGTTCTTC. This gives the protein CASSGTGGPYNEQFF.

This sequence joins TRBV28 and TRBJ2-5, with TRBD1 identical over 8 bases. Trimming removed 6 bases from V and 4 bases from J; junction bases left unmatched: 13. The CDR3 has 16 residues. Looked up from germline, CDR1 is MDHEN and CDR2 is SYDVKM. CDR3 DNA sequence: TGTGCCAGCAGCCCCTTGAGGCAGGGGGCAGGAGAGACCCAGTACTTC. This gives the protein CASSPLRQGAGETQYF.

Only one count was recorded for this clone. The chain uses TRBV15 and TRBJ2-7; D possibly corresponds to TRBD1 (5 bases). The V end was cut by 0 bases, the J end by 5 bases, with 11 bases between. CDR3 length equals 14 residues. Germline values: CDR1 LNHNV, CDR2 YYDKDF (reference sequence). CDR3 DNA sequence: TGTGCCACCAGCAGAGAAAATGGACAAGACGAGCAGTACTTC. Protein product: CATSRENGQDEQYF. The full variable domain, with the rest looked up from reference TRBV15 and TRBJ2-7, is DAMVIQNPRYQVTQFGKPVTLSCSQTLNHNVMYWYQQKSSQAPKLLFHYYDKDFNNEADTPDNFQSRRPNTSFCFLDIRSPGLGDTAMYLCATSRENGQDEQYFGPGTRLTVT.

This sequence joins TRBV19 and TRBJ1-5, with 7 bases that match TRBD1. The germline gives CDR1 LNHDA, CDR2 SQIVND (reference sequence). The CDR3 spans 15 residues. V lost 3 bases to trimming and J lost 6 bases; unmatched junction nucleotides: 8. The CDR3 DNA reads TGTGCCAGTAGTATTCGGATACAGGGGATTCAGCCCCAGCATTTT. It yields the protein CASSIRIQGIQPQHF.

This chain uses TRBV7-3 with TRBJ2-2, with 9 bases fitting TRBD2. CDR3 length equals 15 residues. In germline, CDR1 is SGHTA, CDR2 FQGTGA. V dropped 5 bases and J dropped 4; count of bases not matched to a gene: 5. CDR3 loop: CASSPGLAGTGELFF. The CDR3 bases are TGTGCCAGCAGCCCGGGACTAGCTGGCACCGGGGAGCTGTTTTTT.

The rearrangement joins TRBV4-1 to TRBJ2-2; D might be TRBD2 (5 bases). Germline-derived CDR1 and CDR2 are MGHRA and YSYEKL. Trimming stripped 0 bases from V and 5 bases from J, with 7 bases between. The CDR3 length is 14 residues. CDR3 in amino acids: CASSQERVTGELFF. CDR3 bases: TGCGCCAGCAGCCAAGAGCGGGTAACCGGGGAGCTGTTTTTT.

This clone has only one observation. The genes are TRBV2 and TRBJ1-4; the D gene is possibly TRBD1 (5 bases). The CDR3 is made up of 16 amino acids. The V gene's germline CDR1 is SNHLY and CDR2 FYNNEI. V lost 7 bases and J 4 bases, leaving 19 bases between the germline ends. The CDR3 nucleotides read TGTGCCAGCACGGAGTCCCCACGGACAAGTAATGAAAAACTGTTTTTT. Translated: CASTESPRTSNEKLFF.

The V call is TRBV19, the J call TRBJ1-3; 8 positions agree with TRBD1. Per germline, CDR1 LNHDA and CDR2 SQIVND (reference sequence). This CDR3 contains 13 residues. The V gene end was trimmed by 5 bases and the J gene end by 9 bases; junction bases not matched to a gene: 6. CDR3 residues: CASSPGQGGTIYF. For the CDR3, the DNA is TGTGCCAGTAGTCCAGGACAGGGAGGCACCATATATTTT. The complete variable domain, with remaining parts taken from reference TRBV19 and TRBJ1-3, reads DGGITQSPKYLFRKEGQNVTLSCEQNLNHDAMYWYRQDPGQGLRLIYYSQIVNDFQKGDIAEGYSVSREKKESFPLTVTSAQKNPTAFYLCASSPGQGGTIYFGEGSWLTVV.

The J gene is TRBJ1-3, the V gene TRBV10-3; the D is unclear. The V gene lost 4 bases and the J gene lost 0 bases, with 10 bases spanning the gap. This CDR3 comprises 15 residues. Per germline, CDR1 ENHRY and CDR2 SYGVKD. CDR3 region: CAISGADSSGNTIYF. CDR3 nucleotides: TGTGCCATCAGTGGGGCAGATAGCTCTGGAAACACCATATATTTT.

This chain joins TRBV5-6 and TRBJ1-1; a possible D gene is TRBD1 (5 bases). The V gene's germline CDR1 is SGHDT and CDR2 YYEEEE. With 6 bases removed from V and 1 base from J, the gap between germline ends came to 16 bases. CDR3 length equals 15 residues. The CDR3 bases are TGTGCCAGCAATGGTTGGGAGGGGTCGAACACTGAAGCTTTCTTT. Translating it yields CASNGWEGSNTEAFF.

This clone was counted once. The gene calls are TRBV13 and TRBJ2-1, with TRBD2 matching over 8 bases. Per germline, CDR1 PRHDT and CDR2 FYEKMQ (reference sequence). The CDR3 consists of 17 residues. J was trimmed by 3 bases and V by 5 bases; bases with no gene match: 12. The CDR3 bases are TGTGCCAGCAGCCGAAGTCAGAGCGGGGGTTACTACAATGAGCAGTTCTTC. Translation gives CASSRSQSGGYYNEQFF. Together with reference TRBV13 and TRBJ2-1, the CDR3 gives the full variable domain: AAGVIQSPRHLIKEKRETATLKCYPIPRHDTVYWYQQGPGQDPQFLISFYEKMQSDKGSIPDRFSAQQFSDYHSELNMSSLELGDSALYFCASSRSQSGGYYNEQFFGPGTRLTVL.

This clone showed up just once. The CDR3 region is CASSKPQRENTGELFF. In nucleotides, the CDR3 is TGTGCCAGCAGCAAACCCCAGCGGGAGAACACCGGGGAGCTGTTTTTT. The J gene is TRBJ2-2, the V gene TRBV21-1; TRBD2, the table's D call, lacks a check against the DNA. TRBV21-1 is assigned pseudogene status. The length of the CDR3 is 16 residues.

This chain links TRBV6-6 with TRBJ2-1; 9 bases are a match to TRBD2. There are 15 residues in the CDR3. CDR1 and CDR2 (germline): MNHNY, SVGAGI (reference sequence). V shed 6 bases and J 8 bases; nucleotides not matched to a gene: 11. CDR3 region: CASSPPSGARDEQFF. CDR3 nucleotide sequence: TGTGCCAGCAGCCCGCCTAGCGGGGCTCGCGATGAGCAGTTCTTC.

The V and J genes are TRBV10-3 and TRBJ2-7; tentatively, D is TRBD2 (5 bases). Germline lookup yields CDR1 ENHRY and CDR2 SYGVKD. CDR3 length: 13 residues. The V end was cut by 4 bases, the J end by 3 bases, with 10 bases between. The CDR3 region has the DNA TGTGCCATCAGTGCCCTAGACTACTACGAGCAGTACTTC. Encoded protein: CAISALDYYEQYF.

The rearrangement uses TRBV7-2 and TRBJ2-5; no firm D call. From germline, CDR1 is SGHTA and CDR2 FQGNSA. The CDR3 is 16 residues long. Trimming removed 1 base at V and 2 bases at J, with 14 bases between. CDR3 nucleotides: TGTGCCAGCAGCTTAGGGTCCCGGTCAGGACAAGAGACCCAGTACTTC. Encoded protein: CASSLGSRSGQETQYF.

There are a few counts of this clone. In nucleotides, the CDR3 is TGTGCCAGCAGCGAGGGAATGACAGGGGTCAAGAACACTGAAGCTTTCTTT. It translates to CASSEGMTGVKNTEAFF. This rearrangement joins TRBV9 to TRBJ1-1, with 8 bases fitting TRBD1. The CDR3 length is 17 residues. Germline V gives CDR1 SGDLS, CDR2 YYNGEE. V lost 3 bases to trimming and J lost 1 base; unmatched junction nucleotides: 11.

CDR3 sequence: CASSRASGGAGPQYF. The CDR3 nucleotides are TGTGCCAGCAGCCGGGCCAGCGGGGGGGCTGGGCCGCAGTATTTT. The gene calls are TRBV3-1 (or the pseudogene TRBV3-2) and TRBJ2-3, with 10 bases identical to TRBD2. The CDR3 is made up of 15 amino acids. V was clipped by 4 bases and J by 10 bases; unmatched bases: 11. The germline V gene encodes CDR1 LGHDT and CDR2 YNNKEL (reference sequence).

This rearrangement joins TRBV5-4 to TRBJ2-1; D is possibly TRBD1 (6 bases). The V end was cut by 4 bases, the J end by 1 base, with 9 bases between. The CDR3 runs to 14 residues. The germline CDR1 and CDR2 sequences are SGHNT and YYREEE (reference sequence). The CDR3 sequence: CASSRDISYNEQFF. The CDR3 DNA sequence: TGTGCCAGCAGCAGGGACATTTCCTACAATGAGCAGTTCTTC.

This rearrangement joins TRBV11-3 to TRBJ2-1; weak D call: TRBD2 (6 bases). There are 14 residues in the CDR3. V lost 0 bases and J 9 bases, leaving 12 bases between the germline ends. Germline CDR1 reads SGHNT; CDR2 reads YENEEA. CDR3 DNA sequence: TGTGCCAGCAGCTTAGACGGGGGTAGGGGTGAGCAGTTCTTC. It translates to CASSLDGGRGEQFF.

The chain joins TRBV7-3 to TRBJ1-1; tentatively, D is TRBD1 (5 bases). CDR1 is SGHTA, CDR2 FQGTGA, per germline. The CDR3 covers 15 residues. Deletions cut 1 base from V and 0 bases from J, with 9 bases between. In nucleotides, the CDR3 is TGTGCCAGCAGCTTAATGGGGGGAATGAACACTGAAGCTTTCTTT. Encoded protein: CASSLMGGMNTEAFF.